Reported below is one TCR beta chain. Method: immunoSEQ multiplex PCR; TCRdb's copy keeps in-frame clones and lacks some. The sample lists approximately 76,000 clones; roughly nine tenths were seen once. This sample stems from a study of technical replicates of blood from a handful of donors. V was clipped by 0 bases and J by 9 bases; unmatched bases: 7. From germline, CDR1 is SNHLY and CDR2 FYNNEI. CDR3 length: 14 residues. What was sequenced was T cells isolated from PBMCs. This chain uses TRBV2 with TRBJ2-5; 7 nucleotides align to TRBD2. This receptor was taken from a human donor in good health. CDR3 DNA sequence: TGTGCCAGCAGTGAAGCGGGGGGGGTTAGGCCCCAGTACTTC. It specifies CASSEAGGVRPQYF.